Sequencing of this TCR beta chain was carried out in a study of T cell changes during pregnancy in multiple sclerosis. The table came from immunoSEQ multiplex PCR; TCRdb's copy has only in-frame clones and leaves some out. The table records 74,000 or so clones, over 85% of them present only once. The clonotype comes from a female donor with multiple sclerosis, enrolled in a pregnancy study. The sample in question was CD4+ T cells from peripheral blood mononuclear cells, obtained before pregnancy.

The CDR3 DNA reads as TGTGCCACCAGCAGAGAAGGGGGCCGGGGCACAGATACGCAGTATTTT. Translation: CATSREGGRGTDTQYF. The chain couples TRBV15 to TRBJ2-3, with 7 bases fitting TRBD1. Germline CDR1 reads LNHNV; CDR2 reads YYDKDF (reference sequence). V lost 0 bases and J lost 1; bases outside the gene matches: 4. This CDR3 region has 16 residues.